Sequencing of this T cell receptor (beta chain) was carried out in a study of regulatory T cells in long-lasting Graves disease. Assembly of TCR beta libraries relied on iRepertoire HTBI primers together with Arm-PCR of CDR3 regions. In TCRdb, the multiplex PCR reads were re-called with MiXCR into one record per CDR3 protein. Of under 500,000 distinct CDR3 sequences in the sample, less than 25% were seen once. Noted time point: persistent/refractory GD, antithyroid drugs over 5 years with positive TRAb. TCR sequences were obtained from RNA taken from PBMCs. This clonotype was seen only a few times. This clonotype originated in a female donor with Graves disease. The sample consisted of peripheral blood mononuclear cells (PBMCs), taken when the disease was refractory, from a patient treated with antithyroid drugs.

The CDR3 loop reads CASSVLSGSTDTQYF. CDR3 nucleotide sequence: TGTGCCAGCAGCGTGCTTAGCGGAAGCACAGATACGCAGTATTTT. The chain is built from TRBV5-6 and TRBJ2-3, with D maybe TRBD2 (6 bases). Between the trimmed V and J ends, which lost 4 bases and 0 bases, there was a span of 12 bases. CDR1 and CDR2 from the germline V gene are SGHDT and YYEEEE. This CDR3 is 15 amino acids long.